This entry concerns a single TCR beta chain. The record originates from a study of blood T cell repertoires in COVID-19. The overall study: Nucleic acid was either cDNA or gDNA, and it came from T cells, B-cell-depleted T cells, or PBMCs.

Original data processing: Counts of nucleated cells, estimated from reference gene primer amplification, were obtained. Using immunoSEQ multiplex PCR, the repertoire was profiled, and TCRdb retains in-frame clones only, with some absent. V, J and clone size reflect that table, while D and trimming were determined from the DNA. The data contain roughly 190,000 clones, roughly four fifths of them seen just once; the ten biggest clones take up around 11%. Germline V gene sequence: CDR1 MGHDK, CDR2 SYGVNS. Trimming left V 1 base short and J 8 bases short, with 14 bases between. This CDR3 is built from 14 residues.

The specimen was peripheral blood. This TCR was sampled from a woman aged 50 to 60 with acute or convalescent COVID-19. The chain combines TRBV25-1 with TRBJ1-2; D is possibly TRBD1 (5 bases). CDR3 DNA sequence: TGTGCCAGCAGTGAATGGGGGGAAGGTCAGGGCTACACCTTC. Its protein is CASSEWGEGQGYTF.